Shown below are 13 T cell receptor beta chains from a single sample sequenced in a study of siplizumab effects on memory and regulatory T cells. Data came from immunoSEQ multiplex PCR; TCRdb stores just in-frame clones and leaves some out. The repertoire holds some 100,000 clones, with roughly 96% as singletons. Sequences were obtained from naive CD4+ T cells sorted from blood. Source of these receptors: a human donor in good health.

The J gene is TRBJ2-3, the V gene TRBV5-3; 10 bases are shared with TRBD1. TRBV5-3 is labeled an ORF, and its function is uncertain. The CDR3 totals 16 residues. The V and J ends lost 4 bases and 6 bases, in that order; junction bases with no gene match: 11. The CDR3 bases are TGTGCCAGAAGCGATACAGGGACAGGGGAGGTGGATACGCAGTATTTT. This codes for CARSDTGTGEVDTQYF.

The chain combines TRBV6-5 with TRBJ2-3; D ambiguous. This CDR3 is built from 13 residues. V dropped 8 bases and J dropped 4 bases, with 13 bases sitting between them. Germline V gene lookup returns CDR1 MNHEY and CDR2 SVGAGI. CDR3 amino acids: CASVGRWSDTQYF. The CDR3 DNA sequence: TGTGCCAGCGTGGGCAGGTGGTCAGATACGCAGTATTTT.

The J gene is TRBJ2-4, the V gene TRBV5-1; D is perhaps TRBD1 or TRBD2 (6 bases each). Trimming took off 1 base at V and 8 bases at J, with 10 bases between the two ends. From germline, CDR1 is SGHRS and CDR2 YFSETQ. The CDR3 is 13 residues long. CDR3 amino acids: CASSLPGEDIQYF. The CDR3 DNA reads TGCGCCAGCAGCTTGCCAGGGGAGGACATTCAGTACTTC.

V is TRBV27 and J is TRBJ1-6, with a possible D match to TRBD1 (5 bases). Germline CDR1 and CDR2: MNHEY and SMNVEV (reference sequence). The CDR3 runs to 13 residues. Trimming pared 6 bases from V and 5 bases from J, leaving 8 bases between. CDR3 residues: CASRWGDNSPLHF. DNA for the CDR3: TGTGCCAGCAGATGGGGGGATAATTCACCCCTCCACTTT.

This clone appeared a single time. The gene calls are TRBV4-2 and TRBJ1-1, with D maybe TRBD1 (6 bases). Trimming shortened V by 0 bases and J by 4 bases, and 15 bases separated the two germline ends. Germline lookup yields CDR1 LGHNA and CDR2 YNFKEQ. There are 16 residues in the CDR3. The CDR3 here is CASSQDTQGLSTEAFF. In DNA, the CDR3 is TGTGCCAGCAGCCAAGACACACAGGGATTGAGCACTGAAGCTTTCTTT.

The chain couples TRBV18 to TRBJ1-1; D perhaps matches TRBD1 (6 bases). The CDR3 contains 16 residues. Germline V lookup: CDR1 KGHSH, CDR2 LQKENI. V shed 1 base and J shed 4 bases, with 16 bases lying between them. DNA of the CDR3: TGTGCCAGCTCACCACGGTATGAGGGAGGGGGCACTGAAGCTTTCTTT. This gives the protein CASSPRYEGGGTEAFF.

This chain connects TRBV7-2 to TRBJ2-1, with 8 nucleotides matching TRBD2. The CDR3 is made up of 16 amino acids. Looked up from germline, CDR1 is SGHTA and CDR2 is FQGNSA. With 0 bases clipped from V and 4 bases from J, the junction kept 5 bases outside the gene matches. The DNA of the CDR3 is TGTGCCAGCAGCTTAGCCTTAGCGGGGAGTTACAATGAGCAGTTCTTC. It translates to CASSLALAGSYNEQFF.

This clone was detected once. This rearrangement joins TRBV5-1 to TRBJ2-5; 13 nucleotides agree with TRBD2. Germline-derived CDR1 and CDR2 are SGHRS and YFSETQ. The V and J ends lost 9 bases and 1 base, in that order; junction bases with no gene match: 3. This CDR3 has 14 amino acids. CDR3 nucleotide sequence: TGCGCCACGACTAGCGGGGGGCCCCAAGAGACCCAGTACTTC. This sequence encodes CATTSGGPQETQYF.

The chain couples TRBV18 to TRBJ2-6; 8 nucleotides align to TRBD1. The V gene's germline CDR1 is KGHSH and CDR2 LQKENI. Trimming at V came to 7 bases and at J to 2 bases, leaving 7 bases not matched to a gene. This CDR3 is built from 16 residues. CDR3 region: CASWRQGSPGANVLTF. The CDR3 nucleotides are TGTGCCAGCTGGAGACAGGGGAGCCCTGGGGCCAACGTCCTGACTTTC.

The chain is built from TRBV29-1 and TRBJ1-1; D is possibly TRBD1 (5 bases). The ends were cut back, 2 bases at V and 1 base at J, with 11 bases in the middle. Germline loops: CDR1 SQVTM, CDR2 ANQGSEA. The CDR3 is made up of 14 amino acids. The CDR3 region is CSVEKGGGNTEAFF. CDR3 bases: TGCAGCGTTGAAAAGGGCGGGGGGAACACTGAAGCTTTCTTT.

This clone was seen only a few times. The chain couples TRBV6-5 to TRBJ1-6; D remains unclear. Trimming took off 0 bases at V and 7 bases at J, with 7 bases between the two ends. Per the germline V gene, CDR1 is MNHEY and CDR2 is SVGAGI. The CDR3 extends over 14 amino acids. As DNA, the CDR3 is TGTGCCAGCAGTTACTCTGGGAGGAATTCACCCCTCCACTTT. Encoded protein: CASSYSGRNSPLHF.

The chain couples TRBV18 to TRBJ1-2; TRBD1 matches at 7 bases. V lost 3 bases, J lost 0 bases, and 4 bases stayed unmatched. The CDR3 runs 15 residues. CDR1 is KGHSH, CDR2 LQKENI, per germline. The CDR3 is CASSPTGTANYGYTF. In DNA, the CDR3 is TGTGCCAGCTCACCGACAGGGACCGCTAACTATGGCTACACCTTC.

The rearrangement links TRBV7-6 to TRBJ2-1, with a weak D call TRBD1 (5 bases). The CDR3 is 13 residues long. Trimming removed 5 bases from V and 10 bases from J, with 15 bases in between. Germline V gives CDR1 SGHVS, CDR2 FNYEAQ. Here the CDR3 DNA reads TGTGCCAGCAGCCGGCTGACAGCCACCGAGCAGTTCTTC. Translating it yields CASSRLTATEQFF.